A single sample gave rise to the 10 T cell receptor beta chains below, sequenced in a study of beta chain features in type 1 diabetes. Reverse transcribing all isolated RNA meant expressed TCRB transcripts were sequenced. Some clones are missing from TCRdb's copy, which holds only in-frame ones; the method was immunoSEQ multiplex PCR. Of 350,000 to 450,000 clones in the sample, over 12% were seen once. Specimen: naive CD4+ T cells from blood. Receptors originate from a woman aged 18-29 years in good health.

V gene TRBV25-1 combines with J gene TRBJ1-1; no definite D call. Trimming removed 3 bases from V and 2 bases from J, with 10 bases in between. Germline V gives CDR1 MGHDK, CDR2 SYGVNS. The CDR3 has 14 amino acids. For the CDR3, the DNA is TGTGCCAGCAGTGACCATTCCCCAAACACTGAAGCTTTCTTT. Its protein is CASSDHSPNTEAFF. Together with reference TRBV25-1 and TRBJ1-1, the CDR3 gives the full variable domain: EADIYQTPRYLVIGTGKKITLECSQTMGHDKMYWYQQDPGMELHLIHYSYGVNSTEKGDLSSESTVSRIRTEHFPLTLESARPSHTSQYLCASSDHSPNTEAFFGQGTRLTVV.

Only a few counts were recorded for this clone. The genes are TRBV29-1 and TRBJ2-5, with D tentatively TRBD1 (6 bases). The CDR3 is 14 residues long. The germline gives CDR1 SQVTM, CDR2 ANQGSEA. V was shortened by 6 bases and J by 1 base, with 15 bases between the two germline ends. CDR3 nucleotide sequence: TGCAGCGTCCCCAGGGGTAACGTCCAAGAGACCCAGTACTTC. Translating gives CSVPRGNVQETQYF.

V usage is TRBV28 and J usage is TRBJ1-2; D unclear. Germline V gene sequence: CDR1 MDHEN, CDR2 SYDVKM. V lost 7 bases, J lost 4 bases, and 13 bases lay in between. This CDR3 has 13 amino acids. CDR3 sequence: CASTDIRRYGYTF. CDR3 DNA sequence: TGTGCCAGCACCGACATCCGTCGCTATGGCTACACCTTC.

The chain combines TRBV18 with TRBJ2-1; 8 bases map to TRBD2. The V gene's germline CDR1 is KGHSH and CDR2 LQKENI. The J segment lost 8 bases and the V segment lost 0 bases, leaving 6 bases of the junction unmatched. The CDR3 is made up of 15 amino acids. CDR3 residues: CASSPPGTRQDEQFF. The CDR3 nucleotides read TGTGCCAGCTCACCACCCGGGACTAGACAGGATGAGCAGTTCTTC.

The chain recombines TRBV18 with TRBJ2-5; TRBD1 agrees at 7 bases. Losses at the gene ends were 3 bases for V and 3 bases for J; bases not matched to a gene: 4. The CDR3 loop spans 14 amino acids. Germline CDR1 is KGHSH and CDR2 is LQKENI. CDR3 residues: CASSPRDSKETQYF. DNA for the CDR3: TGTGCCAGCTCACCCCGGGACAGCAAAGAGACCCAGTACTTC.

This clone occurred a few times. J is TRBJ1-1 and V is TRBV9; TRBD1 is a possible D gene (5 bases). The germline gives CDR1 SGDLS, CDR2 YYNGEE. There are 14 residues in the CDR3. Trimming removed 2 bases from V and 1 base from J, with 9 bases in between. CDR3 DNA sequence: TGTGCCAGCAGCGTCCAAGGGGCGAACACTGAAGCTTTCTTT. Protein product: CASSVQGANTEAFF.

The sample holds a few counts of this clone. The rearrangement uses TRBV6-1 and TRBJ2-7; 10 bases align to TRBD2. The CDR3 runs to 15 residues. The germline V gene encodes CDR1 MNHNS and CDR2 SASEGT. The V gene end was trimmed by 5 bases and the J gene end by 2 bases; junction bases not matched to a gene: 6. CDR3 protein: CASSSSGSVTYEQYF. CDR3 nucleotide sequence: TGTGCCAGCAGTTCTAGCGGGAGTGTTACCTACGAGCAGTACTTC.

The table lists this clone with a few counts. J is TRBJ2-1 and V is TRBV9; D may be TRBD2 (6 bases). CDR3 size: 17 residues. V shed 4 bases and J shed 1 base, with 18 bases lying between them. Looked up from germline, CDR1 is SGDLS and CDR2 is YYNGEE. The CDR3: CASSPLGGMESYNEQFF. CDR3 DNA sequence: TGTGCCAGCAGCCCTCTTGGAGGGATGGAGTCCTACAATGAGCAGTTCTTC.

The chain links TRBV2 to TRBJ2-7; 10 bases align to TRBD1. This CDR3 contains 15 residues. Losses at the gene ends were 6 bases for V and 3 bases for J; bases not matched to a gene: 8. Germline V CDR1 and CDR2: SNHLY, FYNNEI. CDR3 sequence reads: CASRDRGLRGYEQYF. The CDR3 nucleotides read TGTGCCAGCAGAGACAGGGGGCTTCGTGGCTACGAGCAGTACTTC.

In its sample, this clone was seen a few times. V gene TRBV27 combines with J gene TRBJ2-1; maybe TRBD1 (6 bases). V lost 2 bases and J 3 bases, leaving 8 bases between the germline ends. CDR1 and CDR2 from the germline V gene are MNHEY and SMNVEV (reference sequence). The CDR3 totals 14 residues. CDR3 sequence: CASSLKQGYNEQFF. The CDR3 DNA is TGTGCCAGCAGTTTAAAACAGGGCTACAATGAGCAGTTCTTC.